These 8 T cell receptor beta chains share one sample of origin, sequenced in a study of OX40 agonist ivuxolimab in advanced cancers. TCRdb's copy holds only in-frame clones and misses some; the assay was immunoSEQ multiplex PCR. Here the sample spans nearly 25,000 clones, roughly 79% being singletons. Sequences were derived from CD4+ or CD8+ T cells sorted from blood, sampled in a trial of the OX40 agonist ivuxolimab. These receptor sequences come from an adult with an advanced solid tumor such as melanoma, head and neck, liver or kidney cancer.

This clone counts as medium-sized. The CDR3 is CASSLSTGGSSYEQYF. Written as DNA, the CDR3 is TGTGCCAGCAGCTTATCGACAGGGGGAAGCTCCTACGAGCAGTACTTC. The rearrangement uses TRBV7-9 and TRBJ2-7; TRBD1 agrees at 9 bases. V gave up 2 bases and J gave up 0 bases; unmatched junction bases: 5. Germline V gene data show CDR1 as SEHNR and CDR2 as FQNEAQ (reference sequence). This CDR3 is built from 16 residues.

This sequence joins TRBV29-1 and TRBJ1-1, with D possibly being TRBD1 (5 bases). This CDR3 contains 11 residues. Germline V CDR1 and CDR2: SQVTM, ANQGSEA. Trimming left V 4 bases short and J 10 bases short, with 13 bases between. The CDR3 sequence: CSVVGPLGAFF. The CDR3 nucleotides read TGCAGCGTTGTGGGGCCACTAGGAGCTTTCTTT.

DNA for the CDR3: TGTGCCAGCAGCTCAAGGACAGGGGCCTACGAGCAGTACTTC. It encodes CASSSRTGAYEQYF. The chain has TRBV5-4 and TRBJ2-7; TRBD1 matches 9 bases. There are 14 residues in the CDR3. Germline trimming cut 3 bases from V and 2 bases from J; bases unmatched to any gene: 3. CDR1 SGHNT and CDR2 YYREEE come from the germline V gene (reference sequence).

This clone was counted once. This chain links TRBV10-2 with TRBJ1-1; D not certain. This CDR3 contains 13 residues. Germline V gene sequence: CDR1 WSHSY, CDR2 SAAADI. The V end was cut by 6 bases, the J end by 5 bases, with 13 bases between. The CDR3 loop is CASSAGRGTEAFF. CDR3 DNA: TGCGCCAGCAGCGCCGGTAGAGGGACTGAAGCTTTCTTT.

The chain is built from TRBV9 and TRBJ1-6; tentatively, D is TRBD1 (5 bases). The ends were cut back, 0 bases at V and 7 bases at J, with 11 bases in the middle. The CDR3 is 15 amino acids. Per the germline V gene, CDR1 is SGDLS and CDR2 is YYNGEE. CDR3 in DNA: TGTGCCAGCAGCGTAGGGTGGGGGGGAAATTCACCCCTCCACTTT. This translates into CASSVGWGGNSPLHF.

V is TRBV6-6 and J is TRBJ1-6, with TRBD1 as a possible D gene (5 bases). CDR1 is MNHNY, CDR2 SVGAGI, per germline (reference sequence). CDR3 length equals 15 residues. Trimming removed 4 bases at V and 7 bases at J, with 14 bases between. CDR3 bases: TGTGCCAGCAGTTTACTGATGGGGGGAAATTCACCCCTCCACTTT. It specifies CASSLLMGGNSPLHF.

This clone has a single count. The V call is TRBV7-8, the J call TRBJ1-2, with TRBD1 matching 9 bases. J gave up 8 bases and V 7 bases, and 14 bases lay outside the gene matches. CDR1 is SGHVS, CDR2 FQNEAQ, per germline. The CDR3 has 15 residues. The CDR3: CASTVLPGTGQGYTF. The DNA of the CDR3 is TGTGCCAGCACCGTCCTACCCGGGACAGGGCAAGGCTACACCTTC.

J is TRBJ1-5 and V is TRBV6-6; D gene ambiguous. Germline values: CDR1 MNHNY, CDR2 SVGAGI (reference sequence). The CDR3 contains 14 residues. V lost 6 bases and J 0 bases, leaving 9 bases between the germline ends. The CDR3, as DNA: TGTGCCAGCAGCCGGGTTAATAGCAATCAGCCCCAGCATTTT. Its protein product is CASSRVNSNQPQHF.